This TCR beta chain was obtained from a study of shared clonotypes between healthy human individuals. Overall study findings and caveats: Shared clonotypes: about 4.6% naive CD4, under 4% naive CD8, 2% to 2.5% memory CD4, approximately 0.41% memory CD8.

As defined, naive CD8 cells were CD45RO-negative and positively selected for CCR7, with terminally differentiated effector memory CD45RA+ cells excluded. Germline trimming cut 8 bases from V and 6 bases from J; bases unmatched to any gene: 4. Per germline, CDR1 SGHDN and CDR2 FVKESK. The CDR3 runs to 12 residues. Comment on this clone: The target antigen is unknown.

As handled by the study authors: Without quality scores, immunoSEQ junctional reads could not be filtered like full-length reads. Repertoires were generated with immunoSEQ multiplex PCR, while TCRdb's copy carries only in-frame clones and drops some. V and J calls and clone size follow that table, whereas D and trimming were derived from the DNA. The sample shows about 800,000 clones, approximately 97% of them seen only once. The specimen sequenced was naive CD8+ T cells sorted from blood. This clonotype was sampled from a man aged 25 to 40 in good health. The gene calls are TRBV14 and TRBJ2-1; the match to TRBD2 covers 7 bases. CDR3 DNA: TGTGCCAGCGGGAGGGCCTTCAATGAGCAGTTCTTC. Translation gives CASGRAFNEQFF.